The 11 T cell receptor beta chains reported below all come from one sample, sequenced in a study of T cell changes during pregnancy in multiple sclerosis (dated by TCRdb to the late 2010s). Library preparation used the immunoSEQ multiplex PCR assay. The source is immuneACCESS, and TCRdb retained only in-frame sequences with V and J called. Part of the clones is not carried over; for the studies checked, unresolved V genes explain less than half of this, and the remainder is unexplained. This sample comprises under 65,000 clones, about 92% of them detected only once. The biggest ten clones account for approximately 0.6% of the sample. The material sequenced was CD4+ T cells from peripheral blood mononuclear cells, taken after pregnancy. These receptors all come from a female donor with multiple sclerosis, enrolled in a pregnancy study.

The V call is TRBV4-1, the J call TRBJ2-3, with TRBD2 matching over 12 bases. Per germline, CDR1 MGHRA and CDR2 YSYEKL. J was trimmed by 5 bases and V by 4 bases; bases with no gene match: 10. This CDR3 has 17 residues. The CDR3 DNA sequence: TGCGCCAGCAGCCCCCAAAGACTAGCGGGGGCGATAGATACGCAGTATTTT. Residues: CASSPQRLAGAIDTQYF.

This chain links TRBV7-2 with TRBJ1-1; 10 bases fit TRBD1. The CDR3 is 17 residues long. V lost 3 bases and J lost 4; bases outside the gene matches: 11. The germline V gene encodes CDR1 SGHTA and CDR2 FQGNSA. This chain's CDR3 is CASSLKTGTGAGTEAFF. The CDR3 region has the DNA TGTGCCAGCAGCTTGAAAACCGGGACAGGGGCCGGCACTGAAGCTTTCTTT. Full variable domain (missing parts from reference TRBV7-2 and TRBJ1-1): GAGVSQSPSNKVTEKGKDVELRCDPISGHTALYWYRQSLGQGLEFLIYFQGNSAPDKSGLPSDRFSAERTGGSVSTLTIQRTQQEDSAVYLCASSLKTGTGAGTEAFFGQGTRLTVV.

The chain employs TRBV18 and TRBJ1-4; no clear D. The CDR3 extends over 16 amino acids. Trimming left V 2 bases short and J 0 bases short, with 10 bases between. From germline, CDR1 is KGHSH and CDR2 LQKENI. CDR3 nucleotide sequence: TGTGCCAGCTCACCATGGGCACCCGCAACTAATGAAAAACTGTTTTTT. Translating gives CASSPWAPATNEKLFF.

J is TRBJ2-5 and V is TRBV11-2, with TRBD2 identical over 12 bases. Germline values: CDR1 SGHAT, CDR2 FQNNGV. The trim removed 5 bases at V and 5 bases at J, leaving 6 bases unmatched. This CDR3 has 15 amino acids. As DNA, the CDR3 is TGTGCCAGCAGCATACGGACTAGCGGGGTTGAGACCCAGTACTTC. The encoded protein is CASSIRTSGVETQYF.

V is TRBV9 and J is TRBJ2-3, with 14 bases aligning to TRBD2. This CDR3 has 16 amino acids. Germline values: CDR1 SGDLS, CDR2 YYNGEE. With V trimmed by 3 bases and J by 4 bases, 4 bases remained unmatched. The CDR3 region has the DNA TGTGCCAGCAGCGGGACTAGCGGGGGGTTGTCAGATACGCAGTATTTT. Translation: CASSGTSGGLSDTQYF. Variable domain in full (rest from reference TRBV9 and TRBJ2-3): DSGVTQTPKHLITATGQRVTLRCSPRSGDLSVYWYQQSLDQGLQFLIQYYNGEERAKGNILERFSAQQFPDLHSELNLSSLELGDSALYFCASSGTSGGLSDTQYFGPGTRLTVL.

The chain recombines TRBV5-1 with TRBJ2-2; 7 bases are shared with TRBD2. The CDR3 has 16 amino acids. Trimming took 2 bases from V and 2 from J; bases not matched to a gene: 6. The germline CDR1 and CDR2 sequences are SGHRS and YFSETQ. The chain's CDR3 is CASSFGRGSNTGELFF. CDR3 nucleotides: TGCGCCAGCAGCTTTGGGCGGGGGTCCAACACCGGGGAGCTGTTTTTT.

The chain carries TRBV6-1 and TRBJ2-2; possibly TRBD1 for D (6 bases). Trimming left V 11 bases short and J 5 bases short, with 12 bases between. The CDR3 has 12 amino acids. In germline, CDR1 is MNHNS, CDR2 SASEGT. CDR3 protein: CAWGLQTGELFF. As DNA, the CDR3 is TGTGCCTGGGGGCTCCAGACCGGGGAGCTGTTTTTT.

This clone has a single count. V and J are TRBV5-1 and TRBJ2-5; 7 bases match TRBD2. Germline assignment: CDR1 SGHRS and CDR2 YFSETQ. Trimming took 4 bases from V and 4 from J; bases not matched to a gene: 10. This CDR3 is built from 15 residues. In nucleotides, the CDR3 is TGCGCCAGCAGCCCGGAGGCAGGGAGGGGAGAGACCCAGTACTTC. Its protein is CASSPEAGRGETQYF.

V gene TRBV18 combines with J gene TRBJ2-7; D not resolved. The CDR3 runs to 13 residues. The V end lost 4 bases, the J end lost 7 bases, and 14 bases lay between the germline ends. Germline V gives CDR1 KGHSH, CDR2 LQKENI. CDR3: CASSRQVDYEQYF. CDR3 in DNA: TGTGCCAGCTCACGGCAGGTCGATTATGAGCAGTACTTC.

This chain joins TRBV6-1 and TRBJ1-5; 7 nucleotides align to TRBD1. Unmatched junction bases numbered 12, after V lost 7 bases and J lost 6 bases. This CDR3 has 15 amino acids. Germline V gene data show CDR1 as MNHNS and CDR2 as SASEGT. The chain's CDR3 is CASTPGQVWGQPQHF. For the CDR3, the DNA is TGTGCCAGCACCCCAGGACAGGTTTGGGGTCAGCCCCAGCATTTT.

The V call is TRBV7-2, the J call TRBJ2-3; 10 nucleotides align to TRBD1. This CDR3 spans 16 amino acids. Looked up from germline, CDR1 is SGHTA and CDR2 is FQGNSA. The V and J ends lost 5 bases and 7 bases, in that order; junction bases with no gene match: 12. The chain's CDR3 is CASSPTGTGATNTQYF. DNA for the CDR3: TGTGCCAGCAGCCCAACGGGGACAGGGGCCACTAATACGCAGTATTTT.